This T cell receptor (beta chain) originates from a study of blood T cells in healthy people across ages. Study background: Template switching retrieved approximately one barcoded beta molecule for each two T cells. Notes on the study in general: Older individuals had lower TCR beta diversity per million T cells (the decline was roughly linear).

Using a J-beta primer mix together with a sample-barcoded 5' primer, a second PCR was run for about 7 to 12 cycles. Researchers report that a template-switch adaptor with 12 random nucleotides tagged each cDNA molecule. TCRdb used MiXCR to reprocess the 5' RACE reads, holding one entry per CDR3 protein. The sample has roughly 1,500,000 distinct CDR3 sequences, around two fifths seen once. Details on this clonotype: Antigen: not known.

The clonotype originates from a woman under 30 in good health. Sequencing input: blood.

The DNA of the CDR3 is TGTGCCAGCAGTGCTTCCGGGACTAGGGATGAGCAGTTCTTC. It translates to CASSASGTRDEQFF. The V and J genes are TRBV2 and TRBJ2-1; 8 nucleotides agree with TRBD2. The CDR3 totals 14 residues. Germline loops: CDR1 SNHLY, CDR2 FYNNEI. Trimming took 4 bases from V and 8 from J; bases not matched to a gene: 7.